The clone carrying this T cell receptor (beta chain) showed up many times. This record belongs to a study of early T cells in non-severe SARS-CoV-2 infection. Study background: Whole-blood bulk RNA, unsorted, was sequenced, and chains were unpaired.

This CDR3 region has 16 residues. V trimming: 5 bases; J trimming: 10 bases; junction bases outside the gene matches: 11. The germline V gene has CDR1 SGHVS and CDR2 FQNEAQ. Individual cDNA molecules received unique molecular identifiers. A single record per CDR3 protein comes from TCRdb applying MiXCR to the 5' RACE reads. The table records roughly 86,000 distinct CDR3 sequences, 5% to 7% of them present only once. The clonotype originates from an adult who was a healthcare worker with PCR-confirmed SARS-CoV-2 infection or an uninfected control (not recorded which). The rearrangement uses TRBV7-8 and TRBJ2-1, with 13 bases that match TRBD2. The specimen was whole blood. CDR3 in DNA: TGTGCCAGCAGCCTGAACCGACTAGCGGGGGGCGCAGAGCAGTTCTTC. The encoded protein is CASSLNRLAGGAEQFF.